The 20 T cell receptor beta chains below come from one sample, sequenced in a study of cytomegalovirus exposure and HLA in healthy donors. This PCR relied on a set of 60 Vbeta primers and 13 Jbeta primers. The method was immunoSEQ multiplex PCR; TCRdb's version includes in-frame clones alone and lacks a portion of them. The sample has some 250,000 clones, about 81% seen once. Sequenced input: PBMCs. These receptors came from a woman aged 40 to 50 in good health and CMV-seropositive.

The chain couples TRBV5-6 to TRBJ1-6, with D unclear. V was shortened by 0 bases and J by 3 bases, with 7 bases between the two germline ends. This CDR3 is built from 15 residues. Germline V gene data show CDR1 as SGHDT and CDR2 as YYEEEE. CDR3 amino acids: CASSLDRNYNSPLHF. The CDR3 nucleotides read TGTGCCAGCAGCTTGGACAGAAACTATAATTCACCCCTCCACTTT.

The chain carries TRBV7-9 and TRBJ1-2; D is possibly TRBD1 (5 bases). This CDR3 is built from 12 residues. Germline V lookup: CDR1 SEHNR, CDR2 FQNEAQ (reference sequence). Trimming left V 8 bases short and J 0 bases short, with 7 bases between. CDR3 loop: CASAGANYGYTF. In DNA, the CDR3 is TGTGCCAGCGCGGGGGCTAACTATGGCTACACCTTC. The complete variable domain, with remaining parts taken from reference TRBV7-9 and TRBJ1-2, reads DTGVSQNPRHKITKRGQNVTFRCDPISEHNRLYWYRQTLGQGPEFLTYFQNEAQLEKSRLLSDRFSAERPKGSFSTLEIQRTEQGDSAMYLCASAGANYGYTFGSGTRLTVV.

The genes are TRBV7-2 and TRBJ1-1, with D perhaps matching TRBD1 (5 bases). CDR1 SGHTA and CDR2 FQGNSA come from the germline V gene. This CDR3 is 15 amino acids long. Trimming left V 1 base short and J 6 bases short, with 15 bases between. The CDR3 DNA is TGTGCCAGCAGCTTAGATCGGCAGGGACTCTCTGAAGCTTTCTTT. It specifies CASSLDRQGLSEAFF.

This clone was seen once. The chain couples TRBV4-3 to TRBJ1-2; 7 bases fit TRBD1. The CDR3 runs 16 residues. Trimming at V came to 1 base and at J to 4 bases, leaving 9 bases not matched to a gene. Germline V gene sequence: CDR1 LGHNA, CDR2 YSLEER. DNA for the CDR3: TGCGCCAGCAGCCAAGGAGCCGGGACAGAAACCTATGGCTACACCTTC. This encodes CASSQGAGTETYGYTF.

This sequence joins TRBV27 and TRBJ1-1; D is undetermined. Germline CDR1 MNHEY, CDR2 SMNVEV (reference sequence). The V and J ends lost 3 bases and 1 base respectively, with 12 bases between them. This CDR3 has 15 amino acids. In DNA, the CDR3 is TGTGCCAGCAGTTTCTCTCAACTTTCGAACACTGAAGCTTTCTTT. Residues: CASSFSQLSNTEAFF.

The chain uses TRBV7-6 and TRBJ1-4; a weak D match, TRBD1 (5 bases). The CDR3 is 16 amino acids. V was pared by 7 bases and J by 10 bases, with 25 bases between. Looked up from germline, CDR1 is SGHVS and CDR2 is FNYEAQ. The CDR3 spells CASTQSQGRLSGKLFF. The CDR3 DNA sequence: TGTGCCAGCACCCAAAGTCAGGGCAGGTTGTCAGGAAAACTGTTTTTT.

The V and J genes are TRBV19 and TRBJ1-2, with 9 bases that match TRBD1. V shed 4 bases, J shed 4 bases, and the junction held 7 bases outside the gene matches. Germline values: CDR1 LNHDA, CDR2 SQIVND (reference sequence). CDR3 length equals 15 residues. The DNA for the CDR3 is TGTGCCAGTAGTAGAGAGGGACAGGGATCCTATGGCTACACCTTC. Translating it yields CASSREGQGSYGYTF.

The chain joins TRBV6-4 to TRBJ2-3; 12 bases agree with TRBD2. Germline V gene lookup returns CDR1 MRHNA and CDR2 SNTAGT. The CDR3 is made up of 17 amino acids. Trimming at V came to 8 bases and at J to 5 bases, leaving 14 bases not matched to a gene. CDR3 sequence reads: CASSPGTSGLPQDTQYF. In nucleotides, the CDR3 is TGTGCCAGCTCGCCTGGGACTAGCGGGCTCCCGCAAGATACGCAGTATTTT.

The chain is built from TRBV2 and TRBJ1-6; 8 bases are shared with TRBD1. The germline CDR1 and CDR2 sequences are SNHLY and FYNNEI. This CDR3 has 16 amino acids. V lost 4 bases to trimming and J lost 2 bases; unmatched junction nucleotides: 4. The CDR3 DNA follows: TGTGCCAGCAGTGGGCCAGGGGGCCCCTATAATTCACCCCTCCACTTT. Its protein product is CASSGPGGPYNSPLHF.

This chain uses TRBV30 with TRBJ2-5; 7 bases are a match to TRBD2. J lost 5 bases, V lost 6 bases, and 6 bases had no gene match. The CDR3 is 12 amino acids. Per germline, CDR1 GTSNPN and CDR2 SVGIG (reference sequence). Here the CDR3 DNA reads TGTGCCTGTACCCTCGGGAGGGAGACCCAGTACTTC. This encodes CACTLGRETQYF.

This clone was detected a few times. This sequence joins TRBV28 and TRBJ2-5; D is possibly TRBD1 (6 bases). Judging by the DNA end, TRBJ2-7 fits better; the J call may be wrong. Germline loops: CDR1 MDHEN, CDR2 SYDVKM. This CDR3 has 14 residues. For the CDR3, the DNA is TGTGCCAGCAGTTTGGCAGGGGATTCCTACGAGCAGTACTTC. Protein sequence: CASSLAGDSYEQYF.

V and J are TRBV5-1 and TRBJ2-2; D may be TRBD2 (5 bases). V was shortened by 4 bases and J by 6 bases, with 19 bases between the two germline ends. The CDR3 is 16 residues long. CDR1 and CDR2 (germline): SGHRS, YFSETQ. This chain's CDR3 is CASSQLARVGSGELFF. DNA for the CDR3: TGCGCCAGCAGCCAGCTAGCTCGCGTGGGTTCCGGGGAGCTGTTTTTT.

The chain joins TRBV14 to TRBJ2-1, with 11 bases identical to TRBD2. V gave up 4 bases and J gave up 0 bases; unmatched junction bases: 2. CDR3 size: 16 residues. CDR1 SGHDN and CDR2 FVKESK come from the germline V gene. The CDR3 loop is CASSLGLAGSYNEQFF. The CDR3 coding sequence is TGTGCCAGCAGCCTTGGACTAGCGGGCTCCTACAATGAGCAGTTCTTC.

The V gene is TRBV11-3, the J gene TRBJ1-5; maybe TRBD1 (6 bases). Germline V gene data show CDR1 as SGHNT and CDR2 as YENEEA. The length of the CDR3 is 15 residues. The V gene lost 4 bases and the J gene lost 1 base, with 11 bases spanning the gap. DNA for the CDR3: TGTGCCAGCAGCTGTACAGGGAGAAGCAATCAGCCCCAGCATTTT. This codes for CASSCTGRSNQPQHF.

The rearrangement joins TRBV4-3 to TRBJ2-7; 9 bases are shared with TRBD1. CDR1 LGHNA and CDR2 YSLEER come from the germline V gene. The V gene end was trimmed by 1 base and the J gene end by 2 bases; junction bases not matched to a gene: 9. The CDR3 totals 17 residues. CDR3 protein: CASSQGQAGTGPYEQYF. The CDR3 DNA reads TGCGCCAGCAGCCAAGGCCAGGCAGGGACAGGGCCCTACGAGCAGTACTTC.

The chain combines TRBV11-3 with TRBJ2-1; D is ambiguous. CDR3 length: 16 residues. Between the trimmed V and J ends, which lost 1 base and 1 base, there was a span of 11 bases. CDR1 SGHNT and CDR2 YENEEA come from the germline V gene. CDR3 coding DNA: TGTGCCAGCAGCTTAGCTCTCCGAGAATCCTACAATGAGCAGTTCTTC. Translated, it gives CASSLALRESYNEQFF.

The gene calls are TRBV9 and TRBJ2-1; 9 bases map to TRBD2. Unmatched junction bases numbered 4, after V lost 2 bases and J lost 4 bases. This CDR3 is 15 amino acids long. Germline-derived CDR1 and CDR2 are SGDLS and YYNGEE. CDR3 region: CASSVPLAGYNEQFF. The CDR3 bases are TGTGCCAGCAGCGTCCCCCTAGCGGGGTACAATGAGCAGTTCTTC. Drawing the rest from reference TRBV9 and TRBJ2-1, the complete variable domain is DSGVTQTPKHLITATGQRVTLRCSPRSGDLSVYWYQQSLDQGLQFLIQYYNGEERAKGNILERFSAQQFPDLHSELNLSSLELGDSALYFCASSVPLAGYNEQFFGPGTRLTVL.

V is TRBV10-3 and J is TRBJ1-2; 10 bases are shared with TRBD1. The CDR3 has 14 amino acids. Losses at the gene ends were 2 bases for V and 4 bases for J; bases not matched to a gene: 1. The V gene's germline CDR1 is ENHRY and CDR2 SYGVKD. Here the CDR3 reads CAISEGDRGYGYTF. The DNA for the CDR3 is TGTGCCATCAGTGAGGGGGACAGGGGCTATGGCTACACCTTC.

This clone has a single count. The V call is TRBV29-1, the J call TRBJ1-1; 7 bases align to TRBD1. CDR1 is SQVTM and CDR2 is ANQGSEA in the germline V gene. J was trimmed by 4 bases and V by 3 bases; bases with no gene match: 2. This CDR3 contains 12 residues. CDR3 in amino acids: CSVEGQTTEAFF. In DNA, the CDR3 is TGCAGCGTTGAGGGACAGACCACTGAAGCTTTCTTT.

DNA of the CDR3: TGTGCCAGCAGCTCGGTAGGGGGGGAGGCCAATCAGCCCCAGCATTTT. This encodes CASSSVGGEANQPQHF. The J gene is TRBJ1-5, the V gene TRBV7-2; D is possibly TRBD1 (6 bases). The CDR3 contains 16 residues. Germline V lookup: CDR1 SGHTA, CDR2 FQGNSA. Trimming took off 4 bases at V and 3 bases at J, with 16 bases between the two ends.